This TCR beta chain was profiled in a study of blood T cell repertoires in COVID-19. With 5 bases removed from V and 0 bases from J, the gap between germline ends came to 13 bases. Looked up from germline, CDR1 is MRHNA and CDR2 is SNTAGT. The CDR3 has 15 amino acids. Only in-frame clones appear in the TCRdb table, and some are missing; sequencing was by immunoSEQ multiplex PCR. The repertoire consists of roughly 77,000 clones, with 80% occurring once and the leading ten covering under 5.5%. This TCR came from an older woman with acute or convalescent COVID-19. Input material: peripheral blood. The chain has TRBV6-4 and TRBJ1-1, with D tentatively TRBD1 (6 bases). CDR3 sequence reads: CASSLRGFMNTEAFF. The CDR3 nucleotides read TGTGCCAGCAGTCTCAGGGGTTTCATGAACACTGAAGCTTTCTTT.